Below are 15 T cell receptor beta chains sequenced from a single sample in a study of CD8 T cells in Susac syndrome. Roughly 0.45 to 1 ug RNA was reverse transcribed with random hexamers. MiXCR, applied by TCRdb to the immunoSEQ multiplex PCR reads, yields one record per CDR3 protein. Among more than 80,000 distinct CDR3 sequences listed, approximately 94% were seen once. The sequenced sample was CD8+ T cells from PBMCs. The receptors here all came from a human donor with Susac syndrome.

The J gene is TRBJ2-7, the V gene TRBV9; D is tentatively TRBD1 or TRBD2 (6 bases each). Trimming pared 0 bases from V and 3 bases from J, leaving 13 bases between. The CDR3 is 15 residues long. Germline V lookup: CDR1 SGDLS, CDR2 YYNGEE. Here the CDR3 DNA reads TGTGCCAGCAGCGTAGATTCGGGGGCCAGCTACGAGCAGTACTTC. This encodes CASSVDSGASYEQYF.

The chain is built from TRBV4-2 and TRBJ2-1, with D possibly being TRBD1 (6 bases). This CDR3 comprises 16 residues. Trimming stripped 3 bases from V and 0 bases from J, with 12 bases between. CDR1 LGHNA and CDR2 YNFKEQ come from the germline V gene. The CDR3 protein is CASSQETGSSYNEQFF. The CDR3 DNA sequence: TGTGCCAGCAGCCAGGAGACAGGTAGCTCCTACAATGAGCAGTTCTTC.

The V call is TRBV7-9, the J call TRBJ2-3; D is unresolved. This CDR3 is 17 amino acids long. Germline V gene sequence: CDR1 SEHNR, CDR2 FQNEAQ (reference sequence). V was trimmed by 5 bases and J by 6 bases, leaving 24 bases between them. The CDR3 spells CASSTPGLTPARDTQYF. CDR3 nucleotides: TGTGCCAGCAGCACCCCGGGCCTAACACCCGCACGGGATACGCAGTATTTT.

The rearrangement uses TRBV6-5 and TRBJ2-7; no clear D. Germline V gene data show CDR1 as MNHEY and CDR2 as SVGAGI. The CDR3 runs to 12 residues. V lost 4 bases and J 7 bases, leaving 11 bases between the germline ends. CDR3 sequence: CASSSPAGEQYF. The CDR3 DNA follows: TGTGCCAGCAGTTCCCCCGCTGGAGAGCAGTACTTC.

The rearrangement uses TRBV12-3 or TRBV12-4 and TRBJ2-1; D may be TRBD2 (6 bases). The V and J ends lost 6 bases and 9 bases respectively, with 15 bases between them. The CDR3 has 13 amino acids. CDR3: CASSQGGVGEQFF. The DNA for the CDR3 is TGTGCCAGCAGCCAGGGAGGCGTCGGTGAGCAGTTCTTC.

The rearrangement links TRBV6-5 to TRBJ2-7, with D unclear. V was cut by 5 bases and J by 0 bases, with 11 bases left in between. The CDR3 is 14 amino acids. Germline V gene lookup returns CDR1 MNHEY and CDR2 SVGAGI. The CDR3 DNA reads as TGTGCCAGCAGTGCCTACGGCCCCTCCTACGAGCAGTACTTC. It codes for CASSAYGPSYEQYF.

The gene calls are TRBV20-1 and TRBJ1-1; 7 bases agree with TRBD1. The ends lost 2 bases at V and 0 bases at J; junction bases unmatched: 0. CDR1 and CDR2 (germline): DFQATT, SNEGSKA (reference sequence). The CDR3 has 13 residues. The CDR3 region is CSARQGVNTEAFF. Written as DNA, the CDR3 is TGCAGTGCTAGACAGGGGGTGAACACTGAAGCTTTCTTT.

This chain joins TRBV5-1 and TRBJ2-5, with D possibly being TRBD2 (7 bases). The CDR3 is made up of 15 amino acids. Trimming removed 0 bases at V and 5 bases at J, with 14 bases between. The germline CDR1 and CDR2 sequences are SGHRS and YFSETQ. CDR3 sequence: CASSLAPGGSETQYF. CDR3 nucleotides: TGCGCCAGCAGCTTGGCCCCGGGGGGCTCGGAGACCCAGTACTTC.

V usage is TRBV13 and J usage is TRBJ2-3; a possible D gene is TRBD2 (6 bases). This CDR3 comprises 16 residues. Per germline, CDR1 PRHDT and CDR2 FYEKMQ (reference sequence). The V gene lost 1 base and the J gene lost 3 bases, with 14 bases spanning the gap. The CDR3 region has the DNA TGTGCCAGCAGCTTAGTCGAAGGCGGGGCGACAGATACGCAGTATTTT. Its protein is CASSLVEGGATDTQYF.

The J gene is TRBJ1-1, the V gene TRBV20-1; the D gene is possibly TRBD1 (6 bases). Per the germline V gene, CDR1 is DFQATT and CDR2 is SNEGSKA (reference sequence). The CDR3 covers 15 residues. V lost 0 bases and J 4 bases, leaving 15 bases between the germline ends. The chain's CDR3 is CSARDGGRTGTEAFF. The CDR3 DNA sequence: TGCAGTGCTAGAGATGGGGGCAGGACGGGCACTGAAGCTTTCTTT.

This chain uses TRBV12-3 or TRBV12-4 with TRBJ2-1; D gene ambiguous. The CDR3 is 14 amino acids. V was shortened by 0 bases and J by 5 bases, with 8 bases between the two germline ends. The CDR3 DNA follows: TGTGCCAGCAGTTTAGCGCAACCCAACAATGAGCAGTTCTTC. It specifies CASSLAQPNNEQFF.

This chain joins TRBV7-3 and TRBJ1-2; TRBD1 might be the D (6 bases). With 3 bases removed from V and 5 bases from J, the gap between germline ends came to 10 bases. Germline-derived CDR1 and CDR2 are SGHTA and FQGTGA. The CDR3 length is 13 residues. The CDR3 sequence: CASSFGTKYGYTF. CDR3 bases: TGTGCCAGCAGCTTCGGGACAAAATATGGCTACACCTTC.

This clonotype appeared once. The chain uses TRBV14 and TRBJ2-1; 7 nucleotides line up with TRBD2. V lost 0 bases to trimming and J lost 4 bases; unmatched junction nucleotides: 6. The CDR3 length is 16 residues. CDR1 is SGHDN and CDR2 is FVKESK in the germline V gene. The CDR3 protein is CASSQETGGPYNEQFF. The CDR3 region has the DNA TGTGCCAGCAGCCAAGAGACGGGGGGACCTTACAATGAGCAGTTCTTC.

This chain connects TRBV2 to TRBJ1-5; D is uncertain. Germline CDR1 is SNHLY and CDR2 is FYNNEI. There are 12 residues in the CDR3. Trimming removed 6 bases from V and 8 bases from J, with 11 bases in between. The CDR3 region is CASSSAGKPQHF. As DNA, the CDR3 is TGTGCCAGCAGCTCCGCGGGAAAGCCCCAGCATTTT.

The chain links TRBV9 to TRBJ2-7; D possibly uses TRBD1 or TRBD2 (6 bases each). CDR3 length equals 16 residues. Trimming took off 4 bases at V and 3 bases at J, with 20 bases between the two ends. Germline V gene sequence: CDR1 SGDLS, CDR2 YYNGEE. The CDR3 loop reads CASSPGVGGRYYEQYF. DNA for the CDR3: TGTGCCAGCAGCCCAGGGGTGGGGGGCCGATACTACGAGCAGTACTTC.